This section outlines one TCR beta chain sequence together with its context. Its target is not known. With a J-beta primer mix and a sample-barcoded 5' primer, a second PCR ran about 7 to 12 cycles. TCRdb recomputed calls from the 5' RACE reads with MiXCR, one row per CDR3 protein. The sample has approximately 2,000,000 distinct CDR3 sequences, about 39% seen once; the top ten hold roughly 23%. This entry comes from a study of blood T cells in healthy people across ages. In the study overall: For every two T cells, template switching captured about one barcoded beta molecule.

Trimming removed 7 bases from V and 4 bases from J; junction bases left unmatched: 8. CDR3 length equals 15 residues. CDR1 MNHEY and CDR2 SVGAGI come from the germline V gene. Overall study findings and caveats: PBMCs went unsorted, and a conclusive naive versus antigen-experienced comparison was therefore prevented. The study regarded diversity estimates from one million T cells as underestimates. In long-lived donors, naive CD4+ cell counts and diversity exceeded those of aged donors.

The sample consisted of blood. The TCR comes from a human donor in good health. The chain joins TRBV6-5 to TRBJ2-3, with 10 bases matching TRBD2. CDR3 protein: CASNILAGPADTQYF. DNA for the CDR3: TGTGCCAGCAATATACTAGCGGGGCCGGCAGATACGCAGTATTTT.